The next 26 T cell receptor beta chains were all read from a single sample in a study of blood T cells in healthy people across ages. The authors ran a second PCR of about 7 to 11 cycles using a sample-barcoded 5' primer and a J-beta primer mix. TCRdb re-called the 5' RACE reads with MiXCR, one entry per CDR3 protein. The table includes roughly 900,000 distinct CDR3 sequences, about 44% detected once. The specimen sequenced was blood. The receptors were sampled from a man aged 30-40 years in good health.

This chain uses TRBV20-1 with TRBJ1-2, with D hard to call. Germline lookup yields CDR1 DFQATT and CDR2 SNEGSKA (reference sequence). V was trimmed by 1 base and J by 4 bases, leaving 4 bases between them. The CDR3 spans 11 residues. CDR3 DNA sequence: TGCAGTGCTAGAGGTTCCTATGGCTACACCTTC. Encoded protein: CSARGSYGYTF.

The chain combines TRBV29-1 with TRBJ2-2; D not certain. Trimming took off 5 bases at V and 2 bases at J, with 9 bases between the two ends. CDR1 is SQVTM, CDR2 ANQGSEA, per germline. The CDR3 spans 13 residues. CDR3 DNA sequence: TGCAGCGTTAAAGGCAGCAACACCGGGGAGCTGTTTTTT. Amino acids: CSVKGSNTGELFF.

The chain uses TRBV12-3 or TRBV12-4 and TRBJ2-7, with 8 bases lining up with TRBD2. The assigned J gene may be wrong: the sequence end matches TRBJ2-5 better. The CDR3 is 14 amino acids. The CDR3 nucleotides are TGTGCCAGCAGTACTAGCGGTGCCGTGGTGACCCAGTACTTC. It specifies CASSTSGAVVTQYF.

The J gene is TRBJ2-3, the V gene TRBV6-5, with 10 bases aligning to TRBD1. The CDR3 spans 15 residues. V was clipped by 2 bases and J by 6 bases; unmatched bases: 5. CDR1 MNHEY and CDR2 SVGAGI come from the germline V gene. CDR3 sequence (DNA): TGTGCCAGCAGTTACGGGGACAGGGGTAGGGATACGCAGTATTTT. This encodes CASSYGDRGRDTQYF.

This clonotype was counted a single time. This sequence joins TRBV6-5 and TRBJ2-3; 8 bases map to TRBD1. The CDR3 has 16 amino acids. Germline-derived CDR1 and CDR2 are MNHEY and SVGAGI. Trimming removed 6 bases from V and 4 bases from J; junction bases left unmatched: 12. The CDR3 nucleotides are TGTGCCAGCAGCCCCGGGACAGGCACTTCACCAGATACGCAGTATTTT. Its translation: CASSPGTGTSPDTQYF.

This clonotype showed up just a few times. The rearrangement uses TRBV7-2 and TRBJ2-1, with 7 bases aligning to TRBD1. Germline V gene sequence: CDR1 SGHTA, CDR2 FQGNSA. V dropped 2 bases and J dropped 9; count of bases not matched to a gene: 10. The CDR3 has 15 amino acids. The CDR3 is CASSLRSDRASEQFF. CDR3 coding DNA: TGTGCCAGCAGCTTAAGGAGCGACAGGGCAAGTGAGCAGTTCTTC.

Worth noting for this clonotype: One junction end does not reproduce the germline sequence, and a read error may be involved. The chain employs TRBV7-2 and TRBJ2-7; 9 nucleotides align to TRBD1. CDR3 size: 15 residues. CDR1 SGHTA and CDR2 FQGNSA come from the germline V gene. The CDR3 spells CACSFPRGQGYEQYF. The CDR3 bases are TGTGCCTGCAGCTTCCCTAGGGGACAGGGTTACGAGCAGTACTTC.

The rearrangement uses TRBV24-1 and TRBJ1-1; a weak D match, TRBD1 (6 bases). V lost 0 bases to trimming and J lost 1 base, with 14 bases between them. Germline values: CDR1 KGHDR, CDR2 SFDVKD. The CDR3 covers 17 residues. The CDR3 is CATSDLPQGRKNTEAFF. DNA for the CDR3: TGTGCCACCAGTGATTTGCCGCAGGGGCGAAAGAACACTGAAGCTTTCTTT.

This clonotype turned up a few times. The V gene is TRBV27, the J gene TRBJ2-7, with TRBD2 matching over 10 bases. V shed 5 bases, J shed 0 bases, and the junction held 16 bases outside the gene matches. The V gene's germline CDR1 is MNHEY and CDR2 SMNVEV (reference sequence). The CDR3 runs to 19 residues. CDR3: CASSRSRASGGQSSYEQYF. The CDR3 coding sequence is TGTGCCAGCAGTAGGTCAAGGGCTAGCGGGGGCCAGAGCTCCTACGAGCAGTACTTC.

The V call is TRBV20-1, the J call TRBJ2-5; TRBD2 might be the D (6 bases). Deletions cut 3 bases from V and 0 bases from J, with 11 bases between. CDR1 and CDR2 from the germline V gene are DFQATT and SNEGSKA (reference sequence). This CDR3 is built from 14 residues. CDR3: CSARRRDYQETQYF. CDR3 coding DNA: TGCAGTGCTAGGCGCCGGGACTACCAAGAGACCCAGTACTTC.

CDR3 protein: CASRKLTGTWTEAFF. The CDR3 nucleotides are TGTGCCAGCAGAAAACTGACAGGGACCTGGACTGAAGCTTTCTTT. This rearrangement joins TRBV14 to TRBJ1-1, with 7 nucleotides matching TRBD1. The germline V gene has CDR1 SGHDN and CDR2 FVKESK. The trim removed 6 bases at V and 5 bases at J, leaving 12 bases unmatched. The CDR3 extends over 15 amino acids. Looking up the rest from reference TRBV14 and TRBJ1-1 gives the full variable domain: EAGVTQFPSHSVIEKGQTVTLRCDPISGHDNLYWYRRVMGKEIKFLLHFVKESKQDESGMPNNRFLAERTGGTYSTLKVQPAELEDSGVYFCASRKLTGTWTEAFFGQGTRLTVV.

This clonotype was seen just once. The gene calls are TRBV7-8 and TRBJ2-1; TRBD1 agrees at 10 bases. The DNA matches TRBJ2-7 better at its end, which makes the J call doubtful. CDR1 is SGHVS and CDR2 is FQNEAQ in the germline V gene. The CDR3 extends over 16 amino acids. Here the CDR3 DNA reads TGTGCCAGCAGCTCGCCGGGACAGGGGTCCTACAATGAGCAGTACTTC. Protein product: CASSSPGQGSYNEQYF.

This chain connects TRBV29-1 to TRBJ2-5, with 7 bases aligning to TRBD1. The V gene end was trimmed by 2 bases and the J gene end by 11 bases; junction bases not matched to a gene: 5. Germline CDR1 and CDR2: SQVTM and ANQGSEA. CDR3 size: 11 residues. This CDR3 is CSVEPGQQQYF. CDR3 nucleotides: TGCAGCGTTGAACCGGGACAGCAGCAGTACTTC.

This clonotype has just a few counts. The CDR3 protein is CASGDRGLYNEQFF. DNA for the CDR3: TGTGCCAGCGGAGACAGGGGGCTGTACAATGAGCAGTTCTTC. The chain is built from TRBV27 and TRBJ2-1; 10 bases are a match to TRBD1. J gave up 4 bases and V 8 bases, and 5 bases lay outside the gene matches. The CDR3 has 14 residues. Germline V gene data show CDR1 as MNHEY and CDR2 as SMNVEV (reference sequence).

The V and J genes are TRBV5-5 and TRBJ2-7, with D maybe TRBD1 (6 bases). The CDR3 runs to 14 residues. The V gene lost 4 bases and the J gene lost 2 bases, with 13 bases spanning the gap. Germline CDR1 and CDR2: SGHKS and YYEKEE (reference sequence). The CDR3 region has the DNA TGTGCCAGCAGCACCGACAGGCGTACCTACGAGCAGTACTTC. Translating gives CASSTDRRTYEQYF.

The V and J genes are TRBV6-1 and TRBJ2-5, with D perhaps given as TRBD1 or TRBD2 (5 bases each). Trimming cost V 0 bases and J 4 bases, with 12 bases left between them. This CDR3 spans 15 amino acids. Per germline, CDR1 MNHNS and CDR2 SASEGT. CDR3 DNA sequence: TGTGCCAGCAGTGAAGCATGGGGTGGGGGAGAGACCCAGTACTTC. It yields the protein CASSEAWGGGETQYF.

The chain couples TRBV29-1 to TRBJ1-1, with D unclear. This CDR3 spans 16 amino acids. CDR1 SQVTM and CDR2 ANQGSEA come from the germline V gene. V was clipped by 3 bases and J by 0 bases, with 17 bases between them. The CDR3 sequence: CSVDHPPEGLNTEAFF. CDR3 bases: TGCAGCGTTGACCACCCCCCGGAAGGTTTGAACACTGAAGCTTTCTTT.

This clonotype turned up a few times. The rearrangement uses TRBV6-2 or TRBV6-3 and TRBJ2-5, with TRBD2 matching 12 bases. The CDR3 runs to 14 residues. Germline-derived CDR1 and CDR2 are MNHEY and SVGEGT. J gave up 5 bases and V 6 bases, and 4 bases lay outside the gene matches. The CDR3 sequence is CASRLAGGTETQYF. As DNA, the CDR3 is TGTGCCAGCAGACTAGCGGGGGGTACGGAGACCCAGTACTTC.

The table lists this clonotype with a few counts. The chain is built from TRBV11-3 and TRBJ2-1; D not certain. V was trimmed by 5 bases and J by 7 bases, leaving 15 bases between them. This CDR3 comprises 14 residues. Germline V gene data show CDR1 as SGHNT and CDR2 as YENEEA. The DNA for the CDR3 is TGTGCCAGCAGCCCCAACGTGGAAATGAATGAGCAGTTCTTC. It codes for CASSPNVEMNEQFF.

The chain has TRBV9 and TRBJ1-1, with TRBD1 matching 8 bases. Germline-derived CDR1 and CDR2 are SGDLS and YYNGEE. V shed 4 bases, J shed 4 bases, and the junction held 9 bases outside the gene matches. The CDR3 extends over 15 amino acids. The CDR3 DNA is TGTGCCAGCAGCCCCCGACAGGGGTCGAGCACTGAAGCTTTCTTT. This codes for CASSPRQGSSTEAFF.

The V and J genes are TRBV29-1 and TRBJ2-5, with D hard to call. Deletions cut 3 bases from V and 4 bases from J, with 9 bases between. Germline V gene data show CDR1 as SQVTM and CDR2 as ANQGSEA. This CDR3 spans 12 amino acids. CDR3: CSVEVFSETQYF. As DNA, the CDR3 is TGCAGCGTTGAGGTCTTCTCAGAGACCCAGTACTTC.

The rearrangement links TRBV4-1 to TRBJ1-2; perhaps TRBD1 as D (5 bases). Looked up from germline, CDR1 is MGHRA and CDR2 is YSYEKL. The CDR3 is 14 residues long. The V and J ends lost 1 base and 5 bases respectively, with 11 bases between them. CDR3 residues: CASSQGSGTYGYTF. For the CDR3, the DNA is TGCGCCAGCAGCCAAGGTTCGGGGACGTATGGCTACACCTTC.

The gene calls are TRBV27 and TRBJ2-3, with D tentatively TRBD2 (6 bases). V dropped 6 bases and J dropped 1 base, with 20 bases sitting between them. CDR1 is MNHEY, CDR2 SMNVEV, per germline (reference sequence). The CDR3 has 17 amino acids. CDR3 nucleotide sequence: TGTGCCAGCAGCCGTGGGCGGGATCCGTGGGGCACAGATACGCAGTATTTT. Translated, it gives CASSRGRDPWGTDTQYF.

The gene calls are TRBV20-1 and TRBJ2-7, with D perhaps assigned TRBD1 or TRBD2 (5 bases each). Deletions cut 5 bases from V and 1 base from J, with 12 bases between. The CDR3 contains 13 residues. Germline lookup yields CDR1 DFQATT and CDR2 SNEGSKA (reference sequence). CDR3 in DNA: TGCAGTGCTGAGGGGCCCCTTTCCTACGAGCAGTACTTC. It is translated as CSAEGPLSYEQYF.

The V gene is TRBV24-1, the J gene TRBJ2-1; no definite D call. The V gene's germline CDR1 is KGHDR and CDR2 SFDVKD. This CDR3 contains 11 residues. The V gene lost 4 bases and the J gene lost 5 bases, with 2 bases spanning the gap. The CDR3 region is CATSENNEQFF. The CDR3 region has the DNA TGTGCCACCAGTGAAAACAATGAGCAGTTCTTC.

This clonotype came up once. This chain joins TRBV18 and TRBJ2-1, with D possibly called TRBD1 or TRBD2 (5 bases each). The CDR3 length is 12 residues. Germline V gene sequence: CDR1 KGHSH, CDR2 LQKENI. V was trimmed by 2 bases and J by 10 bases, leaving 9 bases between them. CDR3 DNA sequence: TGTGCCAGCTCACCAGGTGGGACCGAGCAGTTCTTC. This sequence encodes CASSPGGTEQFF.